This T cell receptor (beta chain) was observed in a study of control samples from healthy donors and cancer patients. Profiled with immunoSEQ multiplex PCR; TCRdb holds only in-frame clones, not every one. The sample gives 45,000 to 60,000 clones, just over 90% of which show up once; roughly 0.8% is in the top ten. The CDR3 sequence is 16 residues long. J was trimmed by 1 base and V by 3 bases; bases with no gene match: 7. Per germline, CDR1 KGHSH and CDR2 LQKENI. This clonotype was sampled from a man younger than 40 with colorectal cancer. The chain combines TRBV18 with TRBJ2-3; TRBD2 matches 7 bases. The sample consisted of PBMCs. In nucleotides, the CDR3 is TGTGCCAGCTCACCCATTAGGAGCGGGGGCACAGATACGCAGTATTTT. Translation: CASSPIRSGGTDTQYF.